This T cell receptor beta chain was captured by sequencing in a study of cytomegalovirus exposure and HLA in healthy donors. Broader study findings: Cytomegalovirus association was listed for 164 TCR beta chains.

This clone was recorded a few times. Its antigen is undetermined. This PCR relied on a set of 60 Vbeta primers and 13 Jbeta primers. In the original processing: In a later analysis, around 12 million of tens of millions of unique beta chains occurred in at least two donors. Data came from immunoSEQ multiplex PCR; TCRdb stores just in-frame clones and leaves some out. The DNA was the basis for D and trimming; V, J and clone size are from that table. The data contain around 130,000 clones, 81% of them seen just once; the ten biggest clones take up roughly 2.2%. This CDR3 region has 19 residues. CDR1 is MNHEY and CDR2 is SMNVEV in the germline V gene (reference sequence). V trimming: 6 bases; J trimming: 1 base; junction bases outside the gene matches: 18.

The chain couples TRBV27 to TRBJ1-1; 9 bases map to TRBD1. Material: PBMCs. The sequence was obtained from a woman in her thirties or forties in good health and CMV-seronegative. The CDR3 DNA sequence: TGTGCCAGCAGCCGATTCGCCCTAGGACAGGGGCGGGCGAACACTGAAGCTTTCTTT. It codes for CASSRFALGQGRANTEAFF.